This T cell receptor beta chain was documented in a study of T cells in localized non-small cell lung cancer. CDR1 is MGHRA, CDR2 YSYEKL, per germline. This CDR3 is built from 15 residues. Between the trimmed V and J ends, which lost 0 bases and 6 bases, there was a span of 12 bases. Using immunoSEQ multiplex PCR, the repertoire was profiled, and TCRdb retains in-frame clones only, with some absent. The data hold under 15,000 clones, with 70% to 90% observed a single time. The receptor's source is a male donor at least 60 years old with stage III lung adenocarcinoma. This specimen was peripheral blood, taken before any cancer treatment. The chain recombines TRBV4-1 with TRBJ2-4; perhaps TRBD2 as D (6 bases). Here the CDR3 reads CASSQDSGAGNIQYF. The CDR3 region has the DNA TGCGCCAGCAGCCAAGATTCGGGAGCGGGAAACATTCAGTACTTC.